These 30 T cell receptor beta chains originate from one sample sequenced in a study of cytomegalovirus exposure and HLA in healthy donors. 60 Vbeta and 13 Jbeta primers were used in PCR. Sequencing was performed with immunoSEQ multiplex PCR; in TCRdb, only in-frame clones are kept and a portion is missing. The table has just under 95,000 clones, approximately 85% seen once; the top ten hold 5.6%. Sequenced input: PBMCs. These receptors were obtained from a woman aged 18-29 years in good health and CMV-seropositive.

The V call is TRBV15, the J call TRBJ2-7; 8 bases are shared with TRBD1. Germline loops: CDR1 LNHNV, CDR2 YYDKDF (reference sequence). The ends lost 1 base at V and 4 bases at J; junction bases unmatched: 9. The CDR3 contains 16 residues. The CDR3 coding sequence is TGTGCCACCAGCAGAGGGGCAGGGGGCGGTGTATACGAGCAGTACTTC. This encodes CATSRGAGGGVYEQYF.

The V call is TRBV7-2, the J call TRBJ1-5; the D gene is possibly TRBD1 (5 bases). Trimming left V 5 bases short and J 5 bases short, with 13 bases between. Germline V gene data show CDR1 as SGHTA and CDR2 as FQGNSA. The CDR3 covers 14 residues. The CDR3 nucleotides are TGTGCCAGCAGCCTGGGGGGTACCGATCAGCCCCAGCATTTT. Translation: CASSLGGTDQPQHF.

V is TRBV4-1 and J is TRBJ2-1; 7 bases match TRBD2. With 2 bases clipped from V and 5 bases from J, the junction kept 6 bases outside the gene matches. The CDR3 is made up of 15 amino acids. Germline CDR1 reads MGHRA; CDR2 reads YSYEKL. This CDR3 is CASSQRREHDNEQFF. In nucleotides, the CDR3 is TGCGCCAGCAGCCAACGGCGGGAGCACGACAATGAGCAGTTCTTC.

In this sample, this clone turned up once. Written as DNA, the CDR3 is TGTGCCAGCAGCGAGTTAGTCGCCGGGGAGCTGTTTTTT. Translation gives CASSELVAGELFF. This chain uses TRBV7-9 with TRBJ2-2; D remains ambiguous. V shed 5 bases and J shed 6 bases, with 10 bases lying between them. The CDR3 is 13 amino acids. Germline assignment: CDR1 SEHNR and CDR2 FQNEAQ (reference sequence).

The rearrangement uses TRBV6-6 and TRBJ1-2, with a weak D call TRBD1 (6 bases). The CDR3 has 16 residues. Germline-derived CDR1 and CDR2 are MNHNY and SVGAGI (reference sequence). V was shortened by 2 bases and J by 6 bases, with 19 bases between the two germline ends. The CDR3 bases are TGTGCCAGCAGTTACGAGGGCAGGGGCTTCGGAAATGGCTACACCTTC. This gives the protein CASSYEGRGFGNGYTF.

The V call is TRBV6-4, the J call TRBJ2-1, with 11 bases matching TRBD2. Losses at the gene ends were 6 bases for V and 8 bases for J; bases not matched to a gene: 6. Per germline, CDR1 MRHNA and CDR2 SNTAGT. The CDR3 has 14 amino acids. The CDR3 reads CASRHSGGADEQFF. Written as DNA, the CDR3 is TGTGCCAGCAGGCATAGCGGGGGGGCCGATGAGCAGTTCTTC.

The chain combines TRBV5-1 with TRBJ2-2; 10 bases agree with TRBD2. J lost 6 bases, V lost 1 base, and 3 bases had no gene match. The CDR3 covers 15 residues. Germline loops: CDR1 SGHRS, CDR2 YFSETQ. CDR3 region: CASSLLAGDPGELFF. CDR3 DNA: TGCGCCAGCAGCTTGCTAGCGGGAGACCCCGGGGAGCTGTTTTTT.

This rearrangement joins TRBV6-5 to TRBJ1-5, with a weak D call TRBD1 (5 bases). CDR3 size: 15 residues. V dropped 4 bases and J dropped 0 bases, with 10 bases sitting between them. The germline CDR1 and CDR2 sequences are MNHEY and SVGAGI. The CDR3 loop is CASSSRQHSNQPQHF. Written as DNA, the CDR3 is TGTGCCAGCAGTTCTCGACAGCATAGCAATCAGCCCCAGCATTTT.

This chain connects TRBV5-4 to TRBJ2-5; TRBD2 aligns across 11 bases. V lost 4 bases and J lost 5; bases outside the gene matches: 16. The CDR3 covers 18 residues. The germline V gene has CDR1 SGHNT and CDR2 YYREEE (reference sequence). This chain's CDR3 is CASSPYVGSGGVGETQYF. CDR3 nucleotides: TGTGCCAGCAGCCCTTACGTTGGTAGCGGGGGGGTTGGGGAGACCCAGTACTTC.

The chain employs TRBV5-4 and TRBJ1-5; D is unclear. Trimming cost V 4 bases and J 0 bases, with 5 bases left between them. Germline V CDR1 and CDR2: SGHNT, YYREEE (reference sequence). The CDR3 consists of 13 residues. This CDR3 reads CASSRDSNQPQHF. The CDR3 bases are TGTGCCAGCAGCCGGGATAGCAATCAGCCCCAGCATTTT.

The genes are TRBV14 and TRBJ1-4; 11 bases line up with TRBD1. After removal of 4 bases from V and 0 bases from J, the junction contained 4 bases not matched to a gene. The germline CDR1 and CDR2 sequences are SGHDN and FVKESK. CDR3 length: 17 amino acids. The CDR3 loop reads CASSPQDRGPTNEKLFF. The CDR3 region has the DNA TGTGCCAGCAGCCCCCAGGACAGGGGGCCAACTAATGAAAAACTGTTTTTT. Combining the CDR3 with reference TRBV14 and TRBJ1-4 gives the whole variable domain EAGVTQFPSHSVIEKGQTVTLRCDPISGHDNLYWYRRVMGKEIKFLLHFVKESKQDESGMPNNRFLAERTGGTYSTLKVQPAELEDSGVYFCASSPQDRGPTNEKLFFGSGTQLSVL.

Details on this clone: A read error may produce the germline difference seen at one junction end. V gene TRBV7-7 combines with J gene TRBJ1-1; 8 nucleotides agree with TRBD1. The germline V gene has CDR1 SSHAT and CDR2 FNYEAQ (reference sequence). CDR3 length equals 16 residues. The CDR3 nucleotides are TGTGCTAGCAGCTTAGTAGCTGGACAGGGTACGGCTGAAGCTTTCTTT. Protein sequence: CASSLVAGQGTAEAFF.

The chain carries TRBV7-8 and TRBJ2-5; D call uncertain. Germline CDR1 reads SGHVS; CDR2 reads FQNEAQ. The CDR3 covers 17 residues. Trimming shortened V by 2 bases and J by 3 bases, and 19 bases separated the two germline ends. Written as DNA, the CDR3 is TGTGCCAGCAGCTTAAAAGTCCCCCAGGCTTTCAAAGAGACCCAGTACTTC. Translated, it gives CASSLKVPQAFKETQYF.

The V call is TRBV6-1, the J call TRBJ1-5, with D possibly TRBD1 on 6 matching bases. Trimming stripped 2 bases from V and 9 bases from J, with 20 bases between. Germline V gene lookup returns CDR1 MNHNS and CDR2 SASEGT. CDR3 length equals 16 residues. This chain's CDR3 is CASSELRTVKGWPQHF. In DNA, the CDR3 is TGTGCCAGCAGTGAACTCCGGACAGTCAAGGGTTGGCCCCAGCATTTT.

The genes are TRBV7-9 and TRBJ2-3; 9 bases fit TRBD2. Germline loops: CDR1 SEHNR, CDR2 FQNEAQ (reference sequence). Germline trimming cut 5 bases from V and 1 base from J; bases unmatched to any gene: 10. The CDR3 contains 17 residues. The chain's CDR3 is CASSHPTSGSRTDTQYF. The DNA for the CDR3 is TGTGCCAGCAGCCACCCTACTAGCGGGTCTCGCACAGATACGCAGTATTTT.

This clone has a single count. The CDR3 sequence: CASETGAYLDEQFF. The CDR3 nucleotides read TGTGCCAGCGAAACAGGGGCGTACTTGGATGAGCAGTTCTTC. This rearrangement joins TRBV6-1 to TRBJ2-1, with 7 positions matching TRBD1. J gave up 8 bases and V 8 bases, and 12 bases lay outside the gene matches. The CDR3 length is 14 residues. Germline values: CDR1 MNHNS, CDR2 SASEGT.

The chain recombines TRBV11-3 with TRBJ2-7; no clear D gene. V lost 5 bases to trimming and J lost 0 bases, with 11 bases between them. Germline CDR1 SGHNT, CDR2 YENEEA. This CDR3 has 14 residues. CDR3: CASSQTGTSYEQYF. CDR3 nucleotides: TGTGCCAGCAGCCAGACGGGTACCTCCTACGAGCAGTACTTC.

V usage is TRBV2 and J usage is TRBJ1-1; D unclear. The CDR3 contains 12 residues. V lost 9 bases and J lost 0, with 8 bases in between. The germline V gene has CDR1 SNHLY and CDR2 FYNNEI. The CDR3 sequence: CARGPVNTEAFF. CDR3 coding DNA: TGTGCCAGGGGCCCTGTGAACACTGAAGCTTTCTTT.

The chain is built from TRBV5-4 and TRBJ2-5; no clear D. The CDR3 is 15 amino acids. V was pared by 0 bases and J by 2 bases, with 11 bases between. Per germline, CDR1 SGHNT and CDR2 YYREEE (reference sequence). The chain's CDR3 is CASSLDQARQETQYF. The CDR3 region has the DNA TGTGCCAGCAGCTTGGACCAGGCCCGACAAGAGACCCAGTACTTC.

The rearrangement links TRBV6-6 to TRBJ1-1; TRBD1 might be the D (6 bases). There are 13 residues in the CDR3. CDR1 is MNHNY, CDR2 SVGAGI, per germline (reference sequence). Trimming cost V 2 bases and J 3 bases, with 7 bases left between them. CDR3 DNA: TGTGCCAGCAGTTACGCAGGGGACACTGAAGCTTTCTTT. As protein: CASSYAGDTEAFF.

The chain is built from TRBV4-2 and TRBJ2-1; 14 nucleotides match TRBD2. The germline V gene encodes CDR1 LGHNA and CDR2 YNFKEQ. The ends lost 4 bases at V and 5 bases at J; junction bases unmatched: 4. This CDR3 has 16 residues. CDR3 sequence reads: CASSRRLAGGNNEQFF. In nucleotides, the CDR3 is TGTGCCAGCAGCCGCCGACTAGCGGGAGGGAACAATGAGCAGTTCTTC.

The chain joins TRBV6-5 to TRBJ2-4; 8 nucleotides align to TRBD1. CDR1 and CDR2 (germline): MNHEY, SVGAGI. V lost 5 bases to trimming and J lost 7 bases; unmatched junction nucleotides: 7. The CDR3 has 14 residues. CDR3 DNA sequence: TGTGCCAGCAGTCATAGGACAGGGACGAACATTCAGTACTTC. This sequence encodes CASSHRTGTNIQYF.

The V call is TRBV2, the J call TRBJ2-7, with TRBD2 matching over 15 bases. The CDR3 has 15 residues. Looked up from germline, CDR1 is SNHLY and CDR2 is FYNNEI. The V and J ends lost 6 bases and 3 bases, in that order; junction bases with no gene match: 3. CDR3 in DNA: TGTGCCAGCAGGGGGGGACTAGCGGGGGGCTACGAGCAGTACTTC. The encoded protein is CASRGGLAGGYEQYF.

The J gene is TRBJ1-2, the V gene TRBV6-5, with a weak D call TRBD1 (5 bases). V lost 2 bases and J lost 2, with 12 bases in between. Germline CDR1 and CDR2: MNHEY and SVGAGI. This CDR3 is built from 15 residues. CDR3 residues: CASSYGVGENYGYTF. Here the CDR3 DNA reads TGTGCCAGCAGTTACGGAGTAGGGGAAAACTATGGCTACACCTTC.

V gene TRBV4-2 combines with J gene TRBJ1-3; no firm D call. The length of the CDR3 is 15 residues. Trimming pared 0 bases from V and 2 bases from J, leaving 8 bases between. Germline CDR1 reads LGHNA; CDR2 reads YNFKEQ. CDR3 amino acids: CASSQERGTGNTIYF. CDR3 nucleotide sequence: TGTGCCAGCAGCCAAGAAAGAGGGACTGGAAACACCATATATTTT.

This clone was observed once. The chain employs TRBV20-1 and TRBJ2-4; TRBD1 is a possible D gene (5 bases). This CDR3 contains 11 residues. CDR1 is DFQATT and CDR2 is SNEGSKA in the germline V gene (reference sequence). Trimming removed 7 bases from V and 8 bases from J, with 12 bases in between. CDR3 nucleotide sequence: TGCAGTGTGGGGCTCTGGGACATTCAGTACTTC. As protein: CSVGLWDIQYF.

The sample holds one count of this clone. This rearrangement joins TRBV5-1 to TRBJ2-1; TRBD2 matches at 7 bases. CDR3 length equals 16 residues. V shed 0 bases and J 7 bases; nucleotides not matched to a gene: 10. Germline-derived CDR1 and CDR2 are SGHRS and YFSETQ. Here the CDR3 reads CASSLGLAPGVNEQFF. The CDR3 coding sequence is TGCGCCAGCAGCTTGGGACTAGCCCCGGGGGTAAATGAGCAGTTCTTC. Full variable domain (remainder filled in from reference TRBV5-1 and TRBJ2-1): KAGVTQTPRYLIKTRGQQVTLSCSPISGHRSVSWYQQTPGQGLQFLFEYFSETQRNKGNFPGRFSGRQFSNSRSEMNVSTLELGDSALYLCASSLGLAPGVNEQFFGPGTRLTVL.

V gene TRBV6-1 combines with J gene TRBJ2-7; 7 nucleotides align to TRBD1. Germline V gives CDR1 MNHNS, CDR2 SASEGT. The CDR3 is 15 residues long. V lost 1 base to trimming and J lost 6 bases; unmatched junction nucleotides: 9. CDR3 in DNA: TGTGCCAGCAGTGAAGGCCCAGGGGGATATCCCGAGCAGTACTTC. Its translation: CASSEGPGGYPEQYF.

The rearrangement uses TRBV28 and TRBJ2-2; TRBD2 aligns across 9 bases. Per germline, CDR1 MDHEN and CDR2 SYDVKM. J lost 1 base, V lost 6 bases, and 3 bases had no gene match. The CDR3 length is 15 residues. The CDR3 is CASSVSGGNTGELFF. Written as DNA, the CDR3 is TGTGCCAGCAGCGTTAGCGGGGGGAACACCGGGGAGCTGTTTTTT.

The chain carries TRBV25-1 and TRBJ1-2; perhaps TRBD1 as D (5 bases). The CDR3 runs to 14 residues. Germline V gene data show CDR1 as MGHDK and CDR2 as SYGVNS. Trimming stripped 4 bases from V and 2 bases from J, with 11 bases between. The CDR3 loop reads CASSVQADNYGYTF. DNA for the CDR3: TGTGCCAGCAGTGTACAGGCCGACAACTATGGCTACACCTTC.